This passage covers 10 T cell receptor beta chains from one sample sequenced in a study of Graves' ophthalmopathy and Graves' hyperthyroidism (dated by TCRdb to 2016 to 2019). TCRdb lists the instrument as Illumina HiSeq 2000. TCR beta CDR3 regions were amplified from RNA transcripts for repertoire sequencing. The first round of RT-PCR was done with HTBI primers and the Qiagen OneStep RT-PCR kit, and was followed by a second round of multiplex PCR, then size selection and purification. The public sequencing data were trimmed at Q25 with fastp and processed into clonotypes with MiXCR by TCRdb, which kept only in-frame beta chains. Entries are consolidated by CDR3 protein sequence, retaining the most common genes and DNA. The sample table records a few hundred thousand distinct CDR3 sequences; approximately 16% of these occur just once. Around 1.6% of the sample is taken by the ten largest. Material for sequencing was peripheral blood. The receptors stem from a woman under 30 with Graves' ophthalmopathy. Donor details come from another sample of the same person, matched by shared clones.

The V and J genes are TRBV5-1 and TRBJ2-2; 8 bases line up with TRBD1. The CDR3 is made up of 15 amino acids. Per germline, CDR1 SGHRS and CDR2 YFSETQ. V dropped 4 bases and J dropped 6; count of bases not matched to a gene: 8. The CDR3 nucleotides read TGCGCCAGCAGCACAGAACCGGGACAGGCCGGGGAGCTGTTTTTT. It codes for CASSTEPGQAGELFF.

This clonotype came up many times. The chain links TRBV30 to TRBJ1-1; D not certain. This CDR3 has 13 amino acids. With 2 bases removed from V and 5 bases from J, the gap between germline ends came to 12 bases. Germline CDR1 reads GTSNPN; CDR2 reads SVGIG (reference sequence). CDR3 residues: CAWSTGRWTEAFF. CDR3 bases: TGTGCCTGGAGTACCGGGAGGTGGACTGAAGCTTTCTTT.

This clonotype was seen at least ten times. The chain has TRBV24-1 and TRBJ1-2; D gene ambiguous. CDR3 size: 13 residues. CDR1 and CDR2 (germline): KGHDR, SFDVKD. The V gene lost 5 bases and the J gene lost 0 bases, with 6 bases spanning the gap. CDR3 DNA: TGTGCCACCAGTGGCCGGGCTAACTATGGCTACACCTTC. Amino acids: CATSGRANYGYTF.

CDR3 residues: CASSNTAGRNTIYF. The CDR3 DNA is TGTGCCAGCAGTAACACAGCAGGGCGGAACACCATATATTTT. The genes are TRBV27 and TRBJ1-3; D might be TRBD1 (5 bases). The CDR3 runs to 14 residues. CDR1 is MNHEY and CDR2 is SMNVEV in the germline V gene (reference sequence). V lost 5 bases, J lost 7 bases, and 15 bases lay in between.

The J gene is TRBJ2-2, the V gene TRBV7-2; no definite D call. Between the trimmed V and J ends, which lost 0 bases and 3 bases, there was a span of 8 bases. Germline lookup yields CDR1 SGHTA and CDR2 FQGNSA. This CDR3 spans 15 amino acids. As DNA, the CDR3 is TGTGCCAGCAGCTTAGCGGGCGGATACACCGGGGAGCTGTTTTTT. This gives the protein CASSLAGGYTGELFF.

At least ten counts were recorded for this clonotype. V is TRBV3-1 and J is TRBJ1-5; D is possibly TRBD1 (5 bases). The germline V gene has CDR1 LGHDT and CDR2 YNNKEL (reference sequence). This CDR3 is built from 14 residues. V was pared by 3 bases and J by 0 bases, with 6 bases between. Here the CDR3 DNA reads TGTGCCAGCAGCCACAGGGATAGCAATCAGCCCCAGCATTTT. This sequence encodes CASSHRDSNQPQHF.

This clonotype was counted at least ten times. CDR3 region: CASSLLGTVNNSPLHF. DNA of the CDR3: TGTGCCAGCAGTTTACTCGGGACAGTAAATAATTCACCCCTCCACTTT. The chain recombines TRBV28 with TRBJ1-6; 7 nucleotides line up with TRBD1. V dropped 2 bases and J dropped 5; count of bases not matched to a gene: 6. This CDR3 has 16 residues. Germline lookup yields CDR1 MDHEN and CDR2 SYDVKM.

This clonotype was recorded many times. The genes are TRBV7-3 and TRBJ2-4; D gene unclear. Germline CDR1 SGHTA, CDR2 FQGTGA. This CDR3 has 13 amino acids. V dropped 5 bases and J dropped 6 bases, with 11 bases sitting between them. The CDR3 loop reads CASSLERGNIQYF. As DNA, the CDR3 is TGTGCCAGCAGCCTTGAAAGAGGAAACATTCAGTACTTC.

This clonotype came up a few times. J is TRBJ2-4 and V is TRBV19, with TRBD2 matching 7 bases. Germline values: CDR1 LNHDA, CDR2 SQIVND (reference sequence). The length of the CDR3 is 13 residues. Trimming removed 7 bases from V and 1 base from J; junction bases left unmatched: 1. The CDR3 loop is CASMGGAKNIQYF. CDR3 bases: TGTGCCAGTATGGGAGGGGCCAAAAACATTCAGTACTTC.

This clonotype was seen at least ten times. The chain combines TRBV28 with TRBJ1-2, with D possibly being TRBD1 (5 bases). CDR1 is MDHEN, CDR2 SYDVKM, per germline. This CDR3 contains 14 residues. Deletions cut 6 bases from V and 5 bases from J, with 16 bases between. This CDR3 reads CASRPRDGRYGYTF. CDR3 bases: TGTGCCAGCAGACCTAGGGACGGGAGATATGGCTACACCTTC.